Listed below are T cell receptor beta chains from one sample, sequenced in a study of Ad26.COV2.S vaccination and SARS-CoV-2 variants. Assay used: immunoSEQ multiplex PCR; TCRdb lists only in-frame clones, some missing. The profile covers 500,000 or so clones, with around 88% appearing a single time and roughly 13% taken by the ten largest. The sample was peripheral blood, taken in a trial of Ad26.COV2.S vaccine versus placebo. These receptors all come from a person aged 18-60 years who received the Ad26.COV2.S COVID-19 vaccine or a placebo. CDR3s include the opening cysteine and the closing phenylalanine or tryptophan. D genes are given only for firm matches.

cdr3_nt cdr3_aa j_call v_call d_call
TGTGCCAGCAGTTTGGACAGGGTGACTGAAGCTTTCTTT CASSLDRVTEAFF TRBJ1-1 TRBV12-3/TRBV12-4 TRBD1
TGTGCCAGCAGTTCCCTGGGACGGCTGAACACTGAAGCTTTCTTT CASSSLGRLNTEAFF TRBJ1-1 TRBV28 .
TGTGCCAGCAGCTTATTGCCAGATGAGCAGTTCTTC CASSLLPDEQFF TRBJ2-1 TRBV13 .
TGTGCCAGCAGACAGGCTCCGAACACTGAAGCTTTCTTT CASRQAPNTEAFF TRBJ1-1 TRBV7-3 .
TGTGCCAGTAGTATAGTTGCAGGATACTACGAGCAGTACTTC CASSIVAGYYEQYF TRBJ2-7 TRBV19 .
TGTGCCAGCAGCCCGCTAGCGGGAGGCGGCGAGCAGTACTTC CASSPLAGGGEQYF TRBJ2-7 TRBV7-8 TRBD2
TGCGCCAGCAGCTTGGCCGGGACAGGGAACGCGAACACTGAAGCTTTCTTT CASSLAGTGNANTEAFF TRBJ1-1 TRBV5-1 TRBD1
TGTGCCAGCCGCCTAGCGTGGACCGGGGAGCTGTTTTTT CASRLAWTGELFF TRBJ2-2 TRBV6-2/TRBV6-3 .
TGCAGCGTCAGTATAGAGACCCAGTACTTC CSVSIETQYF TRBJ2-5 TRBV29-1 .
TGTGCCAGCAGCTGGGGACAGGCTAGTGATACGCAGTATTTT CASSWGQASDTQYF TRBJ2-3 TRBV7-9 TRBD1
TGTGCCAGCTCACCGGTGTTTCTAGCGGACATATTGCTTAACAATGAGCAGTTCTTC CASSPVFLADILLNNEQFF TRBJ2-1 TRBV18 TRBD2
TGTGCCAGCAGTTTAAGGACAGGGGACGAGCAGTACTTC CASSLRTGDEQYF TRBJ2-7 TRBV12-3/TRBV12-4 TRBD1
TGTGCCAGCCTGGGGGTACAGAACACTGAAGCTTTCTTT CASLGVQNTEAFF TRBJ1-1 TRBV6-5 .
TGTGCCAGCAGCTCCCCGAACGGGAACGAGCAGTACTTC CASSSPNGNEQYF TRBJ2-7 TRBV7-2 .
TGTGCCTGGACCGACGGAACCTACGAGCAGTACTTC CAWTDGTYEQYF TRBJ2-7 TRBV30 .
TGTGCCAGCAGTTACCTCCTAGCGGGAGCCATCTCCTACGAGCAGTACTTC CASSYLLAGAISYEQYF TRBJ2-7 TRBV6-2/TRBV6-3 TRBD2
TGTGCCAGTAGTGGTTCCGGGACAGGGTTATTGGATACGCAGTATTTT CASSGSGTGLLDTQYF TRBJ2-3 TRBV19 TRBD1
TGCGCCAGCAGCCAATCTCCGACAGGGATCATGAGTGGCTACACCTTC CASSQSPTGIMSGYTF TRBJ1-2 TRBV4-3 TRBD1
TGTGCCAGCAGCTTGGGGGGGTTTGCCTACGAGCAGTACTTC CASSLGGFAYEQYF TRBJ2-7 TRBV5-4 .
TGCGCCAGCAGCTTGGGGAATCTCTGGGGGATGGATTACGAGCAGTACTTC CASSLGNLWGMDYEQYF TRBJ2-7 TRBV5-1 .